The clone carrying this T cell receptor (beta chain) was recorded a few times. This specimen comes from a study of CD8+ T cells in alopecia areata. Study-level information: The protocol delivered tofacitinib for 6 to 18 months, then withdrew it for 6 months.

RNA extraction and reverse transcription yielded cDNA as sequencing template. Profiling relied on immunoSEQ multiplex PCR, and the TCRdb table lists in-frame clones only, not all of them. This sample yields 120,000 to 150,000 clones, of which 85% to 90% are seen a single time; 13% belongs to the top ten. Treatment: oral pan-JAK inhibitor, 5-10 mg twice daily. Germline V gene data show CDR1 as SGHVS and CDR2 as FNYEAQ. This CDR3 contains 19 residues. V gave up 2 bases and J gave up 0 bases, with 22 bases separating them. The clonotype was recovered from a human donor with alopecia areata. Material: CD8+ T cells sorted from blood, obtained at week 4, from a patient treated with tofacitinib. The chain carries TRBV7-6 and TRBJ2-5; either TRBD1 or TRBD2 may fit D (6 bases each). The CDR3 here is CASSLYFAGAGDYQETQYF. The CDR3 bases are TGTGCCAGCAGCTTATATTTCGCTGGGGCAGGGGACTACCAAGAGACCCAGTACTTC.